This TCR beta chain was observed in a study of T cell responses to AZD1222 COVID-19 vaccine. Whole-study findings and limits: Spike-wide coverage was observed for vaccine-associated CD4 TCRs, with dominant responses at 160-218 and 743-854. Sampling captured repertoires only after the peak T cell response.

Sequencing used immunoSEQ multiplex PCR; TCRdb keeps in-frame clones, though not all of them. In the table there are around 140,000 clones, about 90% of which are singletons. Trimming took off 10 bases at V and 3 bases at J, with 15 bases between the two ends. Germline CDR1 ENHRY, CDR2 SYGVKD. The CDR3 runs 14 residues. Notes on this clone: Its antigen is not identified.

Second-dose recipients at about 4 or about 12 weeks were treated as one pooled group. The clonotype comes from an adult who received the AZD1222 COVID-19 vaccine. This material consisted of peripheral blood, taken 28 days after the second AZD1222 dose. V is TRBV10-3 and J is TRBJ2-2; either TRBD1 or TRBD2 may supply D (6 bases each). DNA of the CDR3: TGTGCCACCAGGAGGGGGATCGACACCGGGGAGCTGTTTTTT. Protein: CATRRGIDTGELFF.